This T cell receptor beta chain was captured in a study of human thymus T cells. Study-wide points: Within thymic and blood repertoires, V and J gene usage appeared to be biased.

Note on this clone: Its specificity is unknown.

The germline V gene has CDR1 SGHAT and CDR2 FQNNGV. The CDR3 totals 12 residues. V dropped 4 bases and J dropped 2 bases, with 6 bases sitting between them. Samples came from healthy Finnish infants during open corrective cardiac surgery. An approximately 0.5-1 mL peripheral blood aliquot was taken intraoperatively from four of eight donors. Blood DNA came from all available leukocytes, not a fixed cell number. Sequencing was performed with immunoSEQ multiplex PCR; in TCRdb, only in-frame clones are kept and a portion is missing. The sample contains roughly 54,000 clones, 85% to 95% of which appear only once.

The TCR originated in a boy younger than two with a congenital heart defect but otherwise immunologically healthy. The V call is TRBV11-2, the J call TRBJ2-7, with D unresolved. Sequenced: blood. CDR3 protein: CASSSLAYEQYF. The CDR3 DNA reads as TGTGCCAGCAGCTCTCTAGCCTACGAGCAGTACTTC.